The rows below give T cell receptor beta chains drawn from one sample of a study of T cell changes during pregnancy in multiple sclerosis. TCRdb's copy holds only in-frame clones and misses some; the assay was immunoSEQ multiplex PCR. This sample has 55,000 to 80,000 clones, with approximately 93% found just once. Source: CD8+ T cells from peripheral blood mononuclear cells, taken in the second trimester of pregnancy. These TCRs come from a female donor with multiple sclerosis, enrolled in a pregnancy study. Both conserved end residues are part of each CDR3. The D gene is left open where the match is weak. The size of a clone is reported for some rows only, either as once, few or many, or as a class for expanded clones.

>TRBD1|TRBV28|TRBJ2-7|.
CASSPATGSYEQYF
TGTGCCAGCAGCCCCGCGACAGGGTCCTACGAGCAGTACTTC
>.|TRBV2|TRBJ2-3|.
CASRESSTDTQYF
TGTGCCAGTCGGGAGTCGAGCACAGATACGCAGTATTTT
>TRBD2|TRBV5-1|TRBJ2-1|.
CASSRVSGSYNEQFF
TGCGCCAGCAGCCGCGTCAGCGGGAGTTACAATGAGCAGTTCTTC
>.|TRBV28|TRBJ2-7|.
CASSAGQQESIEQYF
TGTGCCAGCAGTGCTGGACAGCAGGAATCAATAGAGCAGTACTTC
>TRBD2|TRBV9|TRBJ2-3|.
CASSFKAGGSTDTQYF
TGTGCCAGCAGCTTCAAAGCGGGAGGGAGCACAGATACGCAGTATTTT
>.|TRBV28|TRBJ2-3|.
CASSTPTVTDTQYF
TGTGCCAGCAGTACCCCGACAGTCACAGATACGCAGTATTTT
>.|TRBV5-1|TRBJ2-7|.
CASSFLSGGIYEQYF
TGCGCCAGCAGCTTCTTGTCAGGGGGGATCTACGAGCAGTACTTC
>TRBD2|TRBV7-9|TRBJ2-7|.
CASTPGRLADTYEQYF
TGTGCCAGCACCCCAGGCCGACTAGCGGATACCTACGAGCAGTACTTC
>TRBD2|TRBV19|TRBJ2-7|.
CASSIGTSGNYEQYF
TGTGCCAGTAGTATAGGGACTAGCGGGAACTACGAGCAGTACTTC
>TRBD1|TRBV13|TRBJ2-2|.
CASCRGLIGELFF
TGTGCCAGCTGCAGGGGGCTAATCGGGGAGCTGTTTTTT
>.|TRBV2|TRBJ1-1|.
CASTGTEAFF
TGTGCCAGCACCGGTACTGAAGCTTTCTTT
>.|TRBV4-1|TRBJ2-2|once
CASSQAGTPNTGELFF
TGCGCCAGCAGCCAGGCCGGGACACCGAACACCGGGGAGCTGTTTTTT
>TRBD2|TRBV6-6|TRBJ2-1|once
CASSPAGEYNEQFF
TGTGCCAGCAGTCCTGCGGGGGAGTACAATGAGCAGTTCTTC
>.|TRBV27|TRBJ2-1|.
CASSLAGLGGNEQFF
TGTGCCAGCAGTTTAGCGGGTCTAGGGGGCAATGAGCAGTTCTTC
>TRBD2|TRBV7-9|TRBJ2-3|.
CASSSPMGLPRASDTQYF
TGTGCCAGCAGCTCACCAATGGGACTACCTAGGGCCTCAGATACGCAGTATTTT
>.|TRBV27|TRBJ1-5|.
CASSLGGGPNQPQHF
TGTGCCAGCAGTTTAGGGGGGGGGCCCAATCAGCCCCAGCATTTT
>TRBD1|TRBV28|TRBJ2-5|once
CASSFLRGRGETQYF
TGTGCCAGCAGTTTCCTCAGGGGGCGCGGGGAGACCCAGTACTTC
>.|TRBV6-4|TRBJ1-1|.
CASSAGVGNTEAFF
TGTGCCAGCAGTGCCGGGGTGGGGAACACTGAAGCTTTCTTT
>TRBD1|TRBV27|TRBJ1-1|.
CASSLNRGRTEAFF
TGTGCCAGCAGTTTAAACAGGGGGAGGACTGAAGCTTTCTTT
>.|TRBV29-1|TRBJ2-2|.
CSVEVYGELFF
TGCAGCGTTGAGGTCTACGGGGAGCTGTTTTTT
>.|TRBV4-3|TRBJ2-5|.
CASSQDWRGLGETQYF
TGCGCCAGCAGCCAAGATTGGAGGGGGCTCGGTGAGACCCAGTACTTC
>TRBD1|TRBV28|TRBJ1-4|.
CASSLGQGATNEKLFF
TGTGCCAGCAGTTTGGGACAGGGAGCAACTAATGAAAAACTGTTTTTT
>.|TRBV27|TRBJ2-5|.
CASSFRDFRETQYF
TGTGCCAGCAGTTTCAGGGACTTTAGGGAGACCCAGTACTTC
>.|TRBV18|TRBJ2-3|.
CASSPPAGPTDTQYF
TGTGCCAGCTCACCACCGGCAGGGCCTACAGATACGCAGTATTTT
>.|TRBV9|TRBJ2-7|.
CASSVRQGAYEQYF
TGTGCCAGCAGCGTCCGCCAAGGGGCCTACGAGCAGTACTTC
>.|TRBV7-2|TRBJ1-6|.
CASSPYKGPDSYSPLHF
TGTGCCAGCAGCCCGTACAAAGGCCCTGACAGTTACTCACCCCTCCACTTT
>.|TRBV6-1|TRBJ1-1|.
CASSEPGMNTEAFF
TGTGCCAGCAGTGAACCAGGGATGAACACTGAAGCTTTCTTT
>TRBD1|TRBV11-2|TRBJ1-1|.
CASSEKQGAEAFF
TGTGCCAGCAGCGAAAAACAGGGGGCTGAAGCTTTCTTT
>.|TRBV6-6|TRBJ2-3|.
CASSSTSRLTDTQYF
TGTGCCAGCAGTTCCACTAGCAGGCTAACAGATACGCAGTATTTT
>.|TRBV7-3|TRBJ2-3|.
CASSVLGRDTQYF
TGTGCCAGCAGCGTACTAGGGCGAGATACGCAGTATTTT
>.|TRBV5-1|TRBJ1-1|.
CASRSNTEAFF
TGCGCCAGCAGGAGTAACACTGAAGCTTTCTTT